A selection of T cell receptor beta chains follows, all from one sample in a study of cytomegalovirus exposure and HLA in healthy donors. The protocol was immunoSEQ multiplex PCR, while the TCRdb copy is restricted to in-frame clones and leaves out a portion. The sample yields about 110,000 clones, about 73% seen once. The sample was PBMCs. These receptors were obtained from a woman aged 40-49 years in good health and CMV-seropositive. CDR3s include the opening cysteine and the closing phenylalanine or tryptophan. Fields, in order: clone size, D gene, J gene, V gene, CDR3 DNA, CDR3 protein. D genes are given only for firm matches. Where a row states a size, it is once, few, many or the class of an expanded clone; other rows omit it.

abundance: -; d_gene: TRBD2; j_gene: TRBJ2-2; v_gene: TRBV2; CDR3nt: TGTGCCAGCAGTGAAAGGCTAGCGGGGGGGCCGTTCGCCGGGGAGCTGTTTTTT; CDR3aa: CASSERLAGGPFAGELFF
abundance: -; d_gene: -; j_gene: TRBJ1-6; v_gene: TRBV6-1; CDR3nt: TGTGCCAGCAGTGAAGCAGGGGCGGCTGGGGCACCCCTCCACTTT; CDR3aa: CASSEAGAAGAPLHF
abundance: -; d_gene: -; j_gene: TRBJ2-6; v_gene: TRBV6-1; CDR3nt: TGTGCCAGCAGTGAGGTAGTTGGGGCCAACGTCCTGACTTTC; CDR3aa: CASSEVVGANVLTF
abundance: -; d_gene: -; j_gene: TRBJ2-2; v_gene: TRBV4-3; CDR3nt: TGCGCCAGCAGCCAAGAGGTACAGTACGCCGGGGAGCTGTTTTTT; CDR3aa: CASSQEVQYAGELFF
abundance: -; d_gene: TRBD2; j_gene: TRBJ2-2; v_gene: TRBV11-2; CDR3nt: TGTGCCAGCAGCCTCCGGGGGGGGAACACCGGGGAGCTGTTTTTT; CDR3aa: CASSLRGGNTGELFF
abundance: -; d_gene: -; j_gene: TRBJ2-5; v_gene: TRBV6-1; CDR3nt: TGTGCCAGCAGTGAGCAGTCCGGGGGAGAGACCCAGTACTTC; CDR3aa: CASSEQSGGETQYF
abundance: -; d_gene: TRBD1; j_gene: TRBJ1-1; v_gene: TRBV5-5; CDR3nt: TGTGCCAGCCGGACAGGGATGAACACTGAAGCTTTCTTT; CDR3aa: CASRTGMNTEAFF
abundance: -; d_gene: -; j_gene: TRBJ2-2; v_gene: TRBV5-1; CDR3nt: TGCGCCAGCAGCTTGCTACTGGGGCCCGGGAACACCGGGGAGCTGTTTTTT; CDR3aa: CASSLLLGPGNTGELFF
abundance: -; d_gene: TRBD1; j_gene: TRBJ1-1; v_gene: TRBV19; CDR3nt: TGTGCCAGTAGTGACAGGGGGCGGGCCCCCGTCATAGCTTTCTTT; CDR3aa: CASSDRGRAPVIAFF
abundance: -; d_gene: TRBD1; j_gene: TRBJ1-2; v_gene: TRBV7-2; CDR3nt: TGTGCCAGCAGCTTAAAACAGGGGCCCTATGGCTACACCTTC; CDR3aa: CASSLKQGPYGYTF
abundance: few; d_gene: TRBD1; j_gene: TRBJ1-3; v_gene: TRBV4-3; CDR3nt: TGCGCCAGCAGCCAAGATGTGAGGACAGGCCTAAGCTCTGGAAACACCATATATTTT; CDR3aa: CASSQDVRTGLSSGNTIYF
abundance: -; d_gene: TRBD1; j_gene: TRBJ1-2; v_gene: TRBV5-4; CDR3nt: TGTGCCAGCAGCTTTCCAGGGGGTGGCTACACCTTC; CDR3aa: CASSFPGGGYTF
abundance: few; d_gene: TRBD1; j_gene: TRBJ2-2; v_gene: TRBV15; CDR3nt: TGTGCCACCAGCAACAGGGGAGACACCGGGGAGCTGTTTTTT; CDR3aa: CATSNRGDTGELFF
abundance: -; d_gene: -; j_gene: TRBJ2-2; v_gene: TRBV18; CDR3nt: TGTGCCAGCTCCAACAGAACGAACACCGGGGAGCTGTTTTTT; CDR3aa: CASSNRTNTGELFF
abundance: few; d_gene: -; j_gene: TRBJ2-5; v_gene: TRBV7-6; CDR3nt: TGTGCCAGCAGCACTCCACCGGGGCAAGAGACCCAGTACTTC; CDR3aa: CASSTPPGQETQYF
abundance: -; d_gene: -; j_gene: TRBJ1-2; v_gene: TRBV4-1; CDR3nt: TGCGCCAGCAGCCAAGGAGCCACAGCCACCTATGGCTACACCTTC; CDR3aa: CASSQGATATYGYTF
abundance: -; d_gene: -; j_gene: TRBJ1-1; v_gene: TRBV5-6; CDR3nt: TGTGCCAGCAGCCACGGGTCGTACACTGAAGCTTTCTTT; CDR3aa: CASSHGSYTEAFF
abundance: few; d_gene: -; j_gene: TRBJ1-2; v_gene: TRBV27; CDR3nt: TGTGCCAGCAGCCCGGAGGACAGAGCTGGCTACACCTTC; CDR3aa: CASSPEDRAGYTF
abundance: -; d_gene: -; j_gene: TRBJ2-2; v_gene: TRBV28; CDR3nt: TGTGCCAGCAGTTTACCCCAGGAGAACACCGGGGAGCTGTTTTTT; CDR3aa: CASSLPQENTGELFF
abundance: -; d_gene: -; j_gene: TRBJ1-5; v_gene: TRBV5-8; CDR3nt: TGTGCCAGCAGCCGGATGGGGGGGAATCAGCCCCAGCATTTT; CDR3aa: CASSRMGGNQPQHF
abundance: -; d_gene: -; j_gene: TRBJ2-5; v_gene: TRBV6-5; CDR3nt: TGTGCCAGCAGGCCACGGGACTCGTCATGGGAGACCCAGTACTTC; CDR3aa: CASRPRDSSWETQYF
abundance: -; d_gene: TRBD1; j_gene: TRBJ2-7; v_gene: TRBV2; CDR3nt: TGTGCCAGCAGTGCTAGGGGGACAGTTTACGAGCAGTACTTC; CDR3aa: CASSARGTVYEQYF
abundance: -; d_gene: -; j_gene: TRBJ1-6; v_gene: TRBV6-5; CDR3nt: TGTGCCAGCAGTTACACAACACCGAATAATTCACCCCTCCACTTT; CDR3aa: CASSYTTPNNSPLHF
abundance: once; d_gene: -; j_gene: TRBJ1-1; v_gene: TRBV5-1; CDR3nt: TGCGCCAGCAGCCAGACGGGGGTTGGGAACACTGAAGCTTTCTTT; CDR3aa: CASSQTGVGNTEAFF
abundance: -; d_gene: -; j_gene: TRBJ1-6; v_gene: TRBV9; CDR3nt: TGTGCCAGCAGCCCCCAGGGTCAGATGATTTCACCCCTCCACTTT; CDR3aa: CASSPQGQMISPLHF
abundance: -; d_gene: -; j_gene: TRBJ1-5; v_gene: TRBV5-4; CDR3nt: TGTGCCAGCAGCTTGGAAGGAGGGACCCAGCATTTT; CDR3aa: CASSLEGGTQHF
abundance: few; d_gene: TRBD2; j_gene: TRBJ2-1; v_gene: TRBV4-1; CDR3nt: TGCGCCAGCAGCCAAGATACGCTAGCGGGGGTCAACAATGAGCAGTTCTTC; CDR3aa: CASSQDTLAGVNNEQFF
abundance: -; d_gene: TRBD1; j_gene: TRBJ1-2; v_gene: TRBV6-5; CDR3nt: TGTGCCAGCAGTTTTCTGGGACAGGGAGATGGCTACACCTTC; CDR3aa: CASSFLGQGDGYTF
abundance: -; d_gene: -; j_gene: TRBJ1-5; v_gene: TRBV4-1; CDR3nt: TGCGCCAGCAGCCAACCACAGGGTCGCAATCAGCCCCAGCATTTT; CDR3aa: CASSQPQGRNQPQHF
abundance: -; d_gene: TRBD2; j_gene: TRBJ2-3; v_gene: TRBV11-2; CDR3nt: TGTGCCAGCAGCGCGACAGCGGGGCCCACAGATACGCAGTATTTT; CDR3aa: CASSATAGPTDTQYF
abundance: -; d_gene: -; j_gene: TRBJ2-7; v_gene: TRBV6-5; CDR3nt: TGTGCCAGCAGCTCTGACGCGGGGTTCTACGAGCAGTACTTC; CDR3aa: CASSSDAGFYEQYF
abundance: -; d_gene: -; j_gene: TRBJ1-2; v_gene: TRBV4-1; CDR3nt: TGCGCCAGCAGCCAAGACCCGGCAGGCAGCGGCTACACCTTC; CDR3aa: CASSQDPAGSGYTF
abundance: -; d_gene: TRBD1; j_gene: TRBJ2-3; v_gene: TRBV18; CDR3nt: TGTGCCAGCTCCCGGGACAGGGGGATAGATACGCAGTATTTT; CDR3aa: CASSRDRGIDTQYF
abundance: -; d_gene: -; j_gene: TRBJ2-5; v_gene: TRBV7-2; CDR3nt: TGTGCCAGCAGCTTGCAGGGACTCGAAGAGACCCAGTACTTC; CDR3aa: CASSLQGLEETQYF
abundance: -; d_gene: TRBD2; j_gene: TRBJ2-3; v_gene: TRBV11-2; CDR3nt: TGTGCCAGCAGCTTTCGGACTAGCATGGTATCAGATACGCAGTATTTT; CDR3aa: CASSFRTSMVSDTQYF
abundance: -; d_gene: -; j_gene: TRBJ2-2; v_gene: TRBV5-7; CDR3nt: TGTGCCAGCAGCTTGCCCCAAACCGGGGAGCTGTTTTTT; CDR3aa: CASSLPQTGELFF
abundance: -; d_gene: -; j_gene: TRBJ1-1; v_gene: TRBV2; CDR3nt: TGTGCCAGCCTGACAGAAATGAACACTGAAGCTTTCTTT; CDR3aa: CASLTEMNTEAFF
abundance: -; d_gene: TRBD1; j_gene: TRBJ1-1; v_gene: TRBV10-3; CDR3nt: TGTGCCATTGACAGGGGGGGGAACACTGAAGCTTTCTTT; CDR3aa: CAIDRGGNTEAFF
abundance: -; d_gene: TRBD1; j_gene: TRBJ1-1; v_gene: TRBV7-2; CDR3nt: TGTGCCAGCAGCACTGGGCTGGGACAGAGGATGAACACTGAAGCTTTCTTT; CDR3aa: CASSTGLGQRMNTEAFF
abundance: -; d_gene: -; j_gene: TRBJ2-3; v_gene: TRBV5-6; CDR3nt: TGTGCCAGCAGCTCCCGACAAGACCTCACAGATACGCAGTATTTT; CDR3aa: CASSSRQDLTDTQYF
abundance: -; d_gene: -; j_gene: TRBJ1-2; v_gene: TRBV6-1; CDR3nt: TGTGCCAGCAGTGAAGCCGGTGAAGATGGCTACACCTTC; CDR3aa: CASSEAGEDGYTF
abundance: -; d_gene: TRBD2; j_gene: TRBJ2-5; v_gene: TRBV5-6; CDR3nt: TGTGCCAGCAGCCGGACTAGAGGGGAGACCCAGTACTTC; CDR3aa: CASSRTRGETQYF
abundance: -; d_gene: -; j_gene: TRBJ2-7; v_gene: TRBV7-2; CDR3nt: TGTGCCAGCAGCTTAGTCAGCGGCGCCTCCTACGAGCAGTACTTC; CDR3aa: CASSLVSGASYEQYF
abundance: -; d_gene: -; j_gene: TRBJ1-1; v_gene: TRBV6-4; CDR3nt: TGTGCCAGCAGTGCCCCAGGGGTAAGAACTGAAGCTTTCTTT; CDR3aa: CASSAPGVRTEAFF
abundance: -; d_gene: -; j_gene: TRBJ2-1; v_gene: TRBV2; CDR3nt: TGTGCCAGCAGCGGTCGGAGCTCCTACAATGAGCAGTTCTTC; CDR3aa: CASSGRSSYNEQFF
abundance: -; d_gene: TRBD2; j_gene: TRBJ2-1; v_gene: TRBV7-9; CDR3nt: TGTGCCAGCAGCATACTAGCGGGGGGGCCGTACAATGAGCAGTTCTTC; CDR3aa: CASSILAGGPYNEQFF
abundance: -; d_gene: -; j_gene: TRBJ1-1; v_gene: TRBV2; CDR3nt: TGTGCCAGCAGTGTAGAGCGGAACACTGAAGCTTTCTTT; CDR3aa: CASSVERNTEAFF
abundance: once; d_gene: -; j_gene: TRBJ2-7; v_gene: TRBV18; CDR3nt: TGTGCCAGCTCACCACCGGGCGGGGCCTACGAGCAGTACTTC; CDR3aa: CASSPPGGAYEQYF
abundance: -; d_gene: TRBD1; j_gene: TRBJ1-2; v_gene: TRBV4-1; CDR3nt: TGCGCCAGCAGCCAAGGGACAGGGCCGGCCGACTATGGCTACACCTTC; CDR3aa: CASSQGTGPADYGYTF
abundance: once; d_gene: -; j_gene: TRBJ1-3; v_gene: TRBV7-9; CDR3nt: TGTGCCAGCGGCAGCGGCAGGAGCTCTGGAAACACCATATATTTT; CDR3aa: CASGSGRSSGNTIYF
abundance: once; d_gene: TRBD1; j_gene: TRBJ2-3; v_gene: TRBV2; CDR3nt: TGTGCCAGCCTAACAGGGGAAGGAGATACGCAGTATTTT; CDR3aa: CASLTGEGDTQYF
abundance: -; d_gene: -; j_gene: TRBJ1-5; v_gene: TRBV7-2; CDR3nt: TGTGCCAGCAGCTTAGGTGATGGGGGGCAGCCCCAGCATTTT; CDR3aa: CASSLGDGGQPQHF